One and the same sample provided the 23 T cell receptor beta chains below, sequenced in a study of blood T cells in healthy people across ages. PCR was performed a second time for about 6 to 12 cycles using a sample-barcoded 5' primer and a J-beta primer mix. One entry per CDR3 protein results from TCRdb running MiXCR on the 5' RACE reads. Counted here are hundreds of thousands of distinct CDR3 sequences, just under 25% occurring once; the ten biggest clones make up more than 8%. In addition, the sample was reused for a study of T cells of mothers and their children.

Sequencing was performed on blood. All receptors come from a boy aged 10-17 years in good health.

Many counts were recorded for this clonotype. At one of its ends the junction is not consistent with the germline gene, which may arise from a read error. This sequence joins TRBV4-1 and TRBJ2-5; no clear D. This CDR3 region has 13 residues. CDR1 and CDR2 (germline): MGHRA, YSYEKL. CDR3 loop: CASSQGSQETQYF. CDR3 coding DNA: TGTGCCAGCAGCCAAGGCAGCCAAGAGACCCAGTACTTC.

This clonotype was counted between two and nine times. This sequence joins TRBV3-1 and TRBJ2-7; no reliable D call. This CDR3 has 14 residues. Germline V CDR1 and CDR2: LGHDT, YNNKEL (reference sequence). V was shortened by 3 bases and J by 0 bases, with 9 bases between the two germline ends. CDR3 DNA sequence: TGTGCCAGCAGCCAGCAAACGGACTCCTACGAGCAGTACTTC. Its translation is CASSQQTDSYEQYF.

V and J are TRBV29-1 and TRBJ2-1; D ambiguous. V was shortened by 6 bases and J by 0 bases, with 12 bases between the two germline ends. The CDR3 is 14 residues long. Germline V gene sequence: CDR1 SQVTM, CDR2 ANQGSEA. CDR3 nucleotide sequence: TGCAGCGTGGAACACCCTAGCTCCTACAATGAGCAGTTCTTC. It yields the protein CSVEHPSSYNEQFF.

The V gene is TRBV5-1, the J gene TRBJ1-2; maybe TRBD1 (5 bases). The V end was cut by 0 bases, the J end by 4 bases, with 16 bases between. The CDR3 length is 16 residues. CDR1 is SGHRS and CDR2 is YFSETQ in the germline V gene. The CDR3 reads CASSLATGPSTYGYTF. The CDR3 DNA reads TGCGCCAGCAGCTTGGCCACGGGGCCTTCAACCTATGGCTACACCTTC.

This clonotype was counted a few times. V usage is TRBV3-1 and J usage is TRBJ1-3; D remains unclear. Germline V lookup: CDR1 LGHDT, CDR2 YNNKEL (reference sequence). The ends were cut back, 4 bases at V and 0 bases at J, with 16 bases in the middle. The CDR3 consists of 17 residues. This CDR3 is CASSLSPEGLSGNTIYF. For the CDR3, the DNA is TGTGCCAGCAGCCTGTCCCCTGAGGGTCTCTCTGGAAACACCATATATTTT.

For this clonotype: An end of the junction does not agree with germline; a read error may underlie this. The chain joins TRBV7-3 to TRBJ2-1, with D unclear. The CDR3 sequence is 12 residues long. The germline V gene has CDR1 SGHTA and CDR2 FQGTGA. The CDR3 loop reads CASSLGFDERFF. The DNA for the CDR3 is TGTGCCAGCAGCTTAGGGTTTGATGAGCGGTTCTTC.

This rearrangement joins TRBV29-1 to TRBJ1-1; D ambiguous. CDR3 size: 11 residues. Trimming stripped 1 base from V and 13 bases from J, with 13 bases between. CDR1 and CDR2 (germline): SQVTM, ANQGSEA. This CDR3 is CSVEVTRLGFF. CDR3 DNA sequence: TGCAGCGTTGAAGTTACACGTTTGGGTTTCTTT.

The gene calls are TRBV6-1 and TRBJ1-4; possible D gene TRBD1, 6 bases. CDR1 and CDR2 (germline): MNHNS, SASEGT. CDR3 length: 15 residues. V dropped 3 bases and J dropped 8 bases, with 16 bases sitting between them. Written as DNA, the CDR3 is TGTGCCAGCAGTGACAGGGGAATGGTTGAAGAAAAACTGTTTTTT. It specifies CASSDRGMVEEKLFF.

There are a few counts of this clonotype. The chain couples TRBV29-1 to TRBJ1-5; 10 bases line up with TRBD1. The trim removed 6 bases at V and 6 bases at J, leaving 5 bases unmatched. CDR1 is SQVTM, CDR2 ANQGSEA, per germline. The CDR3 length is 13 residues. CDR3 residues: CSVLGQGGQPQHF. CDR3 nucleotide sequence: TGCAGCGTACTCGGACAGGGGGGTCAGCCCCAGCATTTT.

This clonotype showed up just a few times. The CDR3 DNA sequence: TGTGCCAGCAGTTACTCAACAGGGACCCCCTACGAGCAGTACTTC. Its translation is CASSYSTGTPYEQYF. The chain uses TRBV6-5 and TRBJ2-7; the D gene is possibly TRBD1 (6 bases). Germline values: CDR1 MNHEY, CDR2 SVGAGI. The CDR3 runs 15 residues. V was cut by 0 bases and J by 2 bases, with 11 bases left in between.

This clonotype has just a few counts. The chain combines TRBV7-6 with TRBJ2-7, with TRBD2 identical over 9 bases. Germline CDR1 reads SGHVS; CDR2 reads FNYEAQ. J gave up 3 bases and V 6 bases, and 9 bases lay outside the gene matches. This CDR3 spans 15 amino acids. This CDR3 is CASSPLLAGIYEQYF. The CDR3 DNA follows: TGTGCCAGCAGTCCCCTCCTAGCGGGGATCTACGAGCAGTACTTC.

The chain employs TRBV29-1 and TRBJ2-1; D may be TRBD1 (5 bases). The ends were cut back, 7 bases at V and 0 bases at J, with 19 bases in the middle. This CDR3 contains 16 residues. In germline, CDR1 is SQVTM, CDR2 ANQGSEA. In DNA, the CDR3 is TGCAGCGGATTGAGTGGACAATTGAGCTCCTACAATGAGCAGTTCTTC. Protein product: CSGLSGQLSSYNEQFF.

This clonotype was recorded a few times. The chain carries TRBV7-8 and TRBJ2-1; D is ambiguous. V dropped 4 bases and J dropped 5 bases, with 15 bases sitting between them. Germline V lookup: CDR1 SGHVS, CDR2 FQNEAQ. This CDR3 region has 15 residues. The CDR3 DNA reads as TGTGCCAGCAGCTCCAGCTGGGCAGAAAACAATGAGCAGTTCTTC. This gives the protein CASSSSWAENNEQFF.

The chain links TRBV20-1 to TRBJ2-7; possibly TRBD1 for D (6 bases). Germline lookup yields CDR1 DFQATT and CDR2 SNEGSKA (reference sequence). Trimming took off 3 bases at V and 1 base at J, with 10 bases between the two ends. CDR3 length: 13 amino acids. The CDR3 DNA reads TGCAGTGCTAGGGCGACAGGTTCCTACGAGCAGTACTTC. It codes for CSARATGSYEQYF.

The chain uses TRBV28 and TRBJ2-2; 10 bases line up with TRBD2. V trimming: 3 bases; J trimming: 5 bases; junction bases outside the gene matches: 6. CDR3 size: 16 residues. Germline V gene lookup returns CDR1 MDHEN and CDR2 SYDVKM. CDR3 bases: TGTGCCAGCAGTTTGGCTAGCGGGAGTTTGACCGGGGAGCTGTTTTTT. Protein sequence: CASSLASGSLTGELFF.

V is TRBV14 and J is TRBJ2-3, with unresolved D. The CDR3 extends over 15 amino acids. Germline values: CDR1 SGHDN, CDR2 FVKESK. Between the trimmed V and J ends, which lost 1 base and 2 bases, there was a span of 10 bases. CDR3 region: CASSQVQFLTDTQYF. CDR3 coding DNA: TGTGCCAGCAGCCAAGTCCAGTTCCTCACAGATACGCAGTATTTT.

The J gene is TRBJ2-7, the V gene TRBV29-1; D gene ambiguous. The J call may be incorrect, as the DNA end agrees better with TRBJ2-1. The CDR3 is made up of 12 amino acids. Germline CDR1 SQVTM, CDR2 ANQGSEA. The CDR3 spells CSVDGLGDEQFF. The CDR3 DNA reads TGCAGCGTTGATGGGCTGGGCGATGAGCAGTTCTTC.

The chain carries TRBV7-2 and TRBJ1-2; D is ambiguous. Germline lookup yields CDR1 SGHTA and CDR2 FQGNSA. The CDR3 consists of 14 residues. The V gene lost 0 bases and the J gene lost 10 bases, with 15 bases spanning the gap. CDR3 bases: TGTGCCAGCAGCTTAGCATTGGCCAGGCCCGTCTACACCTTC. Protein: CASSLALARPVYTF.

In its sample, this clonotype was seen a few times. The chain uses TRBV7-6 and TRBJ1-3; D is ambiguous. There are 13 residues in the CDR3. Deletions cut 0 bases from V and 4 bases from J, with 4 bases between. Germline values: CDR1 SGHVS, CDR2 FNYEAQ. This chain's CDR3 is CASSLARGNTIYF. In DNA form, the CDR3 reads TGTGCCAGCAGCTTAGCGCGGGGAAACACCATATATTTT.

This clonotype was counted only a few times. V usage is TRBV6-2 or TRBV6-3 and J usage is TRBJ2-7; 9 bases are a match to TRBD2. Trimming removed 10 bases from V and 3 bases from J; junction bases left unmatched: 7. The length of the CDR3 is 13 residues. The V gene's germline CDR1 is MNHEY and CDR2 SVGEGT. In DNA, the CDR3 is TGTGCCATCATGACTAGCGGTATCTACGAGCAGTACTTC. Encoded protein: CAIMTSGIYEQYF.

This clonotype was counted only a few times. The chain has TRBV2 and TRBJ2-5; tentatively, D is TRBD1 (6 bases). The DNA end is more similar to TRBJ2-7, so the J call may be wrong. Germline V gene sequence: CDR1 SNHLY, CDR2 FYNNEI. The CDR3 runs to 12 residues. The CDR3 sequence: CASKGHRYEQYF. The CDR3 nucleotides are TGTGCCAGCAAGGGACATCGCTACGAGCAGTACTTC.

This sequence joins TRBV4-1 and TRBJ2-5; TRBD2 matches 7 bases. The DNA end is a closer match to TRBJ2-1, so the J assignment may be wrong. Germline V gives CDR1 MGHRA, CDR2 YSYEKL. This CDR3 comprises 14 residues. This CDR3 reads CASGRSAGSNEQFF. The CDR3 bases are TGCGCCAGCGGGAGATCAGCGGGAAGTAATGAGCAGTTCTTC.

At least ten counts were recorded for this clonotype. This rearrangement joins TRBV12-3 or TRBV12-4 to TRBJ2-7; perhaps TRBD2 as D (5 bases). The CDR3 length is 12 residues. Trimming cost V 6 bases and J 5 bases, with 11 bases left between them. The CDR3 nucleotides read TGTGCCAGCAGCCCCGGCGGGCACGAGCAGTACTTC. It yields the protein CASSPGGHEQYF.